This T cell receptor beta chain was captured in a study of shared clonotypes between healthy human individuals (dated by TCRdb to the early 2020s). In terms of the full investigation: The cohort comprised two women and a few men aged 18 to 49 years. For each donor, CD4 naive and CD4 memory were each run on three plates, CD8 naive on two plates, and CD8 memory on one plate. The study deeply sequenced blood TCR repertoires of about five healthy adults to estimate repertoire size and the extent of clonotype sharing between individuals. To increase sequencing depth and limit assay-specific biases, different laboratories used diverse techniques to prepare libraries and sequence TCR repertoires. Between about 0.94 and 8.9 billion PBMCs per donor were obtained by leukapheresis. Overall study results and their limits: Estimated clonotype richness was generally larger for naive than for memory subsets. Rarefaction of sorted-subset datasets indicated incomplete sequencing despite the large sequencing depth. Pairwise subsampling led to the expectation that sequencing depth would affect the degree of clonotype sharing among donors. When several donors were compared, the shared fraction of clonotypes was 5% to 6.5% for naive CD4, about 4% for naive CD8, 2.3% for memory CD4, and around 0.4% for memory CD8. Higher generation probabilities were observed for clonotypes shared by all four sorted-subset donors than for non-shared clonotypes. Because the study included a small number of donors, the genetic and exposure-history diversity represented was limited. Sampling was restricted to blood, and TCR repertoires in tissue are likely to differ from TCR repertoires in blood.

Including cysteine and phenylalanine, the CDR3 has 18 amino acids. Left in the record is the CDR3 DNA by itself, 54 bases read in frame from the first base. The V end loses 1 base and the J end loses 1 base, and a stretch of 17 bases separates them. CDR1 and CDR2, per the germline V gene (reference sequence), are SEHNR and FQNEAQ. With regard to this clone: Its antigen is still unknown. No base-level quality is on record; no much larger clone is a single base apart.

Using the deep immunoSEQ assay, multiplex PCR amplified TCR CDR3 regions from genomic DNA. Extracted genomic DNA from each cell subset was spread evenly across all wells of several immunoSEQ 96-well plates, with each plate serving as a replicate. For sorted subsets, 200 to 250 ng of genomic DNA, equivalent to 25,000 to 35,000 T cell genomes, went into each replicate PCR. The purified libraries were quantified using a Qubit 3.0 fluorometer, sized with a Bioanalyzer 2100, and then quantified again using the KAPA Library Quantification kit. Every immunoSEQ 96-well plate was sequenced on a separate single-read 150-cycle Illumina NextSeq 550 flow cell. In the source study's methods: The immunoSEQ output contained only junctional sequences without quality scores, so filtering could not match that applied to full-length reads. Sequences were annotated with PyIR, a Python wrapper for IgBLAST v1.9, using IMGT germline references to assign V/J genes and CDR3. Reads were filtered out if the reads had weak V/J assignments (E-value above 1e-6), no CDR3, stop codons, out-of-frame junctions, or ambiguous translated residues. A V3J clonotype was defined by an identical inferred V gene, J gene, and CDR3 amino acid sequence. Percentage overlap between repertoires was computed as shared unique clonotypes divided by the size of the smaller repertoire. Repertoire richness was assessed with RTK rarefaction, the Chao1 estimator, and Recon v2.1 estimates of unobserved clonotypes. Generation probabilities were computed with OLGA for all TCRbeta clonotypes obtained by the gDNA method from a few donors. TCRdb limited this immuneACCESS table to in-frame rearrangements with V and J called. A share of clones is missing; checked studies link under half to unresolved V genes, and the rest is unexplained. Clone size and V and J calls were adopted from that table, with D and trimming inferred from the DNA. For this sample the table gives 2 million to 2.5 million clones, of which 85% to 95% were detected only once. The ten largest make up around 0.38% of the sample.

The donors were healthy, HIV-negative adults who had no recently reported acute infections or vaccinations. Every donor was a Caucasian adult residing in Nashville, Tennessee, USA. Magnetic negative selection was used to enrich CD4+ T cells, after which naive cells were positively selected on CD45RA and the negative fraction became the memory subset. Blood was obtained by leukapheresis, after which PBMCs were separated by Ficoll-Histopaque density gradient centrifugation and cryopreserved in liquid nitrogen vapor phase. Purity and quantity of every magnetically sorted T cell population were checked by analytical flow cytometry. Genomic DNA was isolated from each sorted fraction and quantified by UV absorbance on a Nanodrop 2000c.

The TCR sequence derives from a young man in good health. Some clones in this sample may be carry-over from other donors' samples. The sample consisted of naive CD4+ T cells from PBMCs. Per the publication, the cell subset or site label means: CD45RA+ positively selected. The chain couples TRBV7-9 to TRBJ1-3; no D gene call is confident. CDR3 loop: CASSLVDVVPSSGNTIYF. The DNA reads as follows: TGTGCCAGCAGCTTAGTGGATGTAGTCCCCAGTTCTGGAAACACCATATATTTT.